The 9 T cell receptor beta chains presented below share a single source sample, sequenced in a study of cytomegalovirus exposure and HLA in healthy donors. Primers for the PCR totalled 60 Vbeta and 13 Jbeta. Generated by immunoSEQ multiplex PCR, the TCRdb table keeps only in-frame clones and is missing some. Among around 78,000 clones, 65% to 80% were seen once, and the ten largest hold around 10%. The sample was PBMCs. These receptors originate from a woman between 35 and 50 years old in good health and CMV-seropositive.

This clone is a singleton in its sample. This chain joins TRBV29-1 and TRBJ1-2; TRBD1 might be the D (6 bases). The CDR3 contains 11 residues. V shed 4 bases and J shed 8 bases, with 11 bases lying between them. Germline V gene data show CDR1 as SQVTM and CDR2 as ANQGSEA. The CDR3 DNA sequence: TGCAGCGTTGGACAGGAATGGGGCTACACCTTC. Translation: CSVGQEWGYTF.

The sample holds a few counts of this clone. The chain has TRBV6-1 and TRBJ1-2, with TRBD1 matching over 9 bases. The CDR3 runs 14 residues. In germline, CDR1 is MNHNS, CDR2 SASEGT. V was clipped by 3 bases and J by 8 bases; unmatched bases: 7. Written as DNA, the CDR3 is TGTGCCAGCAGTGACGGCGGGACAGGGAAAGGCTACACCTTC. It codes for CASSDGGTGKGYTF.

The rearrangement joins TRBV28 to TRBJ1-3, with TRBD1 matching over 9 bases. Unmatched junction bases numbered 8, after V lost 4 bases and J lost 4 bases. This CDR3 is built from 16 residues. Germline CDR1 is MDHEN and CDR2 is SYDVKM. The CDR3 loop is CASSSTGTGNGNTIYF. The CDR3 DNA is TGTGCCAGCAGTTCAACCGGGACAGGGAACGGAAACACCATATATTTT.

The V call is TRBV7-7, the J call TRBJ2-7; D is ambiguous. Germline-derived CDR1 and CDR2 are SSHAT and FNYEAQ (reference sequence). The CDR3 extends over 13 amino acids. Trimming pared 1 base from V and 2 bases from J, leaving 6 bases between. The CDR3 loop is CASSLDTTYEQYF. The CDR3 DNA sequence: TGTGCCAGCAGCTTAGACACGACCTACGAGCAGTACTTC.

This chain joins TRBV5-1 and TRBJ1-1; TRBD1 matches at 7 bases. Unmatched junction bases numbered 11, after V lost 5 bases and J lost 4 bases. CDR3 size: 15 residues. In germline, CDR1 is SGHRS, CDR2 YFSETQ. CDR3 protein: CASSFSTGTATEAFF. The CDR3 DNA sequence: TGCGCCAGCAGTTTTTCGACAGGGACTGCCACTGAAGCTTTCTTT.

The rearrangement links TRBV2 to TRBJ1-2; TRBD1 matches at 7 bases. This CDR3 comprises 15 residues. Germline V CDR1 and CDR2: SNHLY, FYNNEI. Losses at the gene ends were 7 bases for V and 2 bases for J; bases not matched to a gene: 10. In DNA, the CDR3 is TGTGCCAGCATTCTTGGCAGGGGGGTGAACTATGGCTACACCTTC. The encoded protein is CASILGRGVNYGYTF.

This clone was counted between two and nine times. The CDR3, as DNA: TGTGCCAGCAGCCCGAGCCAGGGGGCCTACGAGCAGTACTTC. Its protein product is CASSPSQGAYEQYF. This chain links TRBV5-4 with TRBJ2-7; 7 bases line up with TRBD1. With V trimmed by 4 bases and J by 2 bases, 6 bases remained unmatched. The germline V gene encodes CDR1 SGHNT and CDR2 YYREEE (reference sequence). The CDR3 has 14 residues.

V usage is TRBV25-1 and J usage is TRBJ1-1, with TRBD1 matching over 10 bases. V was clipped by 6 bases and J by 6 bases; unmatched bases: 7. CDR3 length: 14 residues. Looked up from germline, CDR1 is MGHDK and CDR2 is SYGVNS. Here the CDR3 DNA reads TGTGCCAGCAGCTCGACAGGGGGCTTCGCTGAAGCTTTCTTT. Amino acids: CASSSTGGFAEAFF.

Here the CDR3 DNA reads TGTGCCTGGAGTGAGGTAGGCGGGACCCAGTACTTC. This translates into CAWSEVGGTQYF. The chain combines TRBV30 with TRBJ2-5; D call uncertain. The length of the CDR3 is 12 residues. Germline V lookup: CDR1 GTSNPN, CDR2 SVGIG (reference sequence). The ends were cut back, 1 base at V and 7 bases at J, with 10 bases in the middle.